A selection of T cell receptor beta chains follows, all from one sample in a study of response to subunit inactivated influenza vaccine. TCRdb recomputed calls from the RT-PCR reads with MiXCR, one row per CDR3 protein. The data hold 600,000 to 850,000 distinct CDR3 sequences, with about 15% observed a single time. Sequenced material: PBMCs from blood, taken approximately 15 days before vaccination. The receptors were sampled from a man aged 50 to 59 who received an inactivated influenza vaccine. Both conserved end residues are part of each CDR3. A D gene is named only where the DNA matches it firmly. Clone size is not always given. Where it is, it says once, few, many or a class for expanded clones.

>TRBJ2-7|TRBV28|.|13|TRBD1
TGTGCCAACAACCGGGACAGAGATTACGAGCAGTACTTC
CANNRDRDYEQYF
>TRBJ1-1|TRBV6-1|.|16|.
TGTGCCAGCAGTGATGCTCTGGGGGGATTCGACACTGAAGCTTTCTTT
CASSDALGGFDTEAFF
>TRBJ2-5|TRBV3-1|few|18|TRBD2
TGTGCCAGCAGCCTCGTACCGGGGAGCGGGGCGAACAAGTTGACCCAGTACTTC
CASSLVPGSGANKLTQYF
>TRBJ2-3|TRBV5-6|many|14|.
TGTGCCAGCAGCTTGGGGCCAGGGGCGGATACGCAGTATTTT
CASSLGPGADTQYF
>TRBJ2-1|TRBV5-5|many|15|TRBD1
TGTGCCAGCAGCTCGGGCGGGACAGGGGTCTATGAGCAGTTCTTC
CASSSGGTGVYEQFF
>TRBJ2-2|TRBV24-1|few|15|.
TGTGCCACCAGTGACCCGGACAGAGTAGTAGAGGAGCTGTTTTTT
CATSDPDRVVEELFF
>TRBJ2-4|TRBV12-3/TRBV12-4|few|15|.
TGTGCCAGCAGTTCCTCGACAGTAGCCAAAAACATTCAGTACTTC
CASSSSTVAKNIQYF
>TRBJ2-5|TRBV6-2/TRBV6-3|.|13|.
TGTGCCAGCAGTTACGACTCTCTGGAGACCCAGTACTTC
CASSYDSLETQYF
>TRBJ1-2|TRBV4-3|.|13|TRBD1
TGCGCCAGCAGCCAAACAGGGGAAGGTGGCTACACCTTC
CASSQTGEGGYTF
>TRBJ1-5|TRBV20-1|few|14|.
TGCAGTGCCCTCCGGGGAGGGGTAGGTCAGCCCCAGCATTTT
CSALRGGVGQPQHF
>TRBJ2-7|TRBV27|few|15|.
TGTGCCAGCAGTTTACGCCCACAAAGGGCCTACGAGCAGTACTTC
CASSLRPQRAYEQYF
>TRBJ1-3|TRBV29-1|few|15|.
TGCAGCGTTGAACGGACGGACGACTTCCGAAACACCATATATTTT
CSVERTDDFRNTIYF
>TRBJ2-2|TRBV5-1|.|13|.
TGCGCCAGCAGCTTGGATCGGGGCGGGGAGCTGTTTTTT
CASSLDRGGELFF
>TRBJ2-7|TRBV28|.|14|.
TGTGCCAGCAGTTTTCATTTTCTCAGCTACGAGCAGTACTTC
CASSFHFLSYEQYF
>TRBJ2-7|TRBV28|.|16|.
TGTGCCAGCAGTTTGGCGCTAGCGCGTTTTTCCTACGAGCAGTACTTC
CASSLALARFSYEQYF
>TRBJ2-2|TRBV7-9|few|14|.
TGTGCCAGCAGCCCCAAGCGGAACACCGGGGAGCTGTTTTTT
CASSPKRNTGELFF
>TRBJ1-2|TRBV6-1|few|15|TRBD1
TGTGCCAGCAGTGAAATGATACAGGGGAGCGATGGCTACACCTTC
CASSEMIQGSDGYTF
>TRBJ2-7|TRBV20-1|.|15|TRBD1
TGCAGTGCCTCATTTGGGGGGACAGGGGGTTACGAGCAGTACTTC
CSASFGGTGGYEQYF
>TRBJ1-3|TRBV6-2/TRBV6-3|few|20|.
TGTGCCAGCAGTTACACTCCCTATACTCCAAGGACGTCCTCTGGAAACACCATATATTTT
CASSYTPYTPRTSSGNTIYF
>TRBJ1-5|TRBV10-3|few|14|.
TGTGCCATCACCGACCTTAAGAGCAATCAGCCCCAGCATTTT
CAITDLKSNQPQHF
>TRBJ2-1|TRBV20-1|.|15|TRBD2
TGCAGTGCACATAGCGGGGGGGCAGCCAACAATGAGCAGTTCTTC
CSAHSGGAANNEQFF
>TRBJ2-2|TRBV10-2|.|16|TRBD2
TGCGCCAGCAGTGGCGGTTCGGGGGGGCAAACCGGGGAGCTGTTTTTT
CASSGGSGGQTGELFF
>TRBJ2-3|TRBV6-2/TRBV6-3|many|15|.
TGTGCCAGCAGTTACTTGGTAGCCGTCTCCCCGACGCAGTATTTT
CASSYLVAVSPTQYF
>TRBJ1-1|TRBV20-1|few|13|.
TGCAGTGCCGTACCGTACATGAACACTGAAGCTTTCTTT
CSAVPYMNTEAFF
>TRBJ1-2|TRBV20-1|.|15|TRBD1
TGCATTGCTAGACCTCCGGGACAGGGGAACTATGGCTACACCTTC
CIARPPGQGNYGYTF
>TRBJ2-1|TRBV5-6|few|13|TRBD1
TGTGCCAGCAGCACCGGGACAGGGGATGAGCAGTTCTTC
CASSTGTGDEQFF
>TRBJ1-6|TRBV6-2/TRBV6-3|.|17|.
TGTGCCAGCAGTTCAGGACAGAAGAGCTCCTATAATTCACCCCTCCACTTT
CASSSGQKSSYNSPLHF
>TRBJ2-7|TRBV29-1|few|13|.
TGCAGCGTTGAGAGGGGGACACCCTACGAGCAGTACTTC
CSVERGTPYEQYF
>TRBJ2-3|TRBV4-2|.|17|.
TGTGCCAGCAGCCAAGAGGCCCGAGGGAGTAACACAGATACGCAGTATTTT
CASSQEARGSNTDTQYF
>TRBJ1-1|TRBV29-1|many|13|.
TGCAGCGTTAGCGTGGAGGTGAACACTGAAGCTTTCTTT
CSVSVEVNTEAFF
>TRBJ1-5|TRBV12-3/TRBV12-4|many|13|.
TGTGCCAGCAGTTGGGATAGGAACCAGCCCCAGCATTTT
CASSWDRNQPQHF
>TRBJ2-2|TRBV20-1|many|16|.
TGCAGTGCTAGAGGGGGCGGGGACGCGAACACCGGGGAGCTGTTTTTT
CSARGGGDANTGELFF
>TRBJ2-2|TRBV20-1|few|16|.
TGCAGTGCTAGCAACAGGGGGGGATGGAACACCGGGGAGCTGTTTTTT
CSASNRGGWNTGELFF
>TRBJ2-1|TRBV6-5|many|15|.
TGTGCCAGCAGTTTTCTCCCGACAGGAAAACAGGAGCAGTTCTTC
CASSFLPTGKQEQFF
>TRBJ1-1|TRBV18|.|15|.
TGTGCCAGCTCACCACAGAGCGGTCTGTACACTGAAGCTTTCTTT
CASSPQSGLYTEAFF
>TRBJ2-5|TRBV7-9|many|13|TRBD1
TGTGCCAGCAGCCGACAGGGTCAAGAGACCCAGTACTTC
CASSRQGQETQYF
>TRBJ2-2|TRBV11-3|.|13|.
TGTGCCAGCAGCCCAACCATGGGCGGGGAGCTGTTTTTT
CASSPTMGGELFF
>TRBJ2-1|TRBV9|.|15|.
TGTGCCAGCAGCGTAGGAGACACACTCGGGAATGAGCAGTTCTTC
CASSVGDTLGNEQFF
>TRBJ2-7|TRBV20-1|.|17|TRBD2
TGCAGTGCTACGGGACTAGCGGGTACTTTTACCACCTACGAGCAGTACTTC
CSATGLAGTFTTYEQYF
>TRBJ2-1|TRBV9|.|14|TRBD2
TGTGCCAGCATGGGGGGGACTAGTCTTAATGAGCAGTTCTTC
CASMGGTSLNEQFF
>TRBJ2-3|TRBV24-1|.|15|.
TGTGCCACCAGTGACCCCGGACGGAGAGGGAATACGCAGTATTTT
CATSDPGRRGNTQYF
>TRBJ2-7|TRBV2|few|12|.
TGTGCCAGCAGTGCGACAGCGTTGGAGCAGTACTTC
CASSATALEQYF
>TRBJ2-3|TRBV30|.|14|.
TGTGCCTGGAGTATGTCAGGGGTACGAGATACGCAGTATTTT
CAWSMSGVRDTQYF
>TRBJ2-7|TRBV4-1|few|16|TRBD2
TGCGCCAGCAGCCCCAAAGGAGGCGGGAGCTCCTACGAGCAGTACTTC
CASSPKGGGSSYEQYF
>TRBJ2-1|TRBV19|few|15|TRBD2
TGTGCCAGTAGTATTCTAACTAGCGGGGGAAATGAGCAGTTCTTC
CASSILTSGGNEQFF
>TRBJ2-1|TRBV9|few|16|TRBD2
TGTGCCAGCAGCGTAGACGTAGCGGGAGTTCGGAATGAGCAGTTCTTC
CASSVDVAGVRNEQFF